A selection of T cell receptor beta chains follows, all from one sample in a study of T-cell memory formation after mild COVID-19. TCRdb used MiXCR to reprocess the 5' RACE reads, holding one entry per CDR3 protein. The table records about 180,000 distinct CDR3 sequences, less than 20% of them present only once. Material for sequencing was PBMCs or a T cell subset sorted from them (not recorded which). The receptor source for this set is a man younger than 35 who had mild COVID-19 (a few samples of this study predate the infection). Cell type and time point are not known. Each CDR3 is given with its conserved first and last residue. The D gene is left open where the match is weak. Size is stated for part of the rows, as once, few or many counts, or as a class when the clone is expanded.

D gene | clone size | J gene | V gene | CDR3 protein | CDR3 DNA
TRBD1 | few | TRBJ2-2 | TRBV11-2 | CASSPGGWTKNTGELFF | TGTGCCAGCAGCCCAGGGGGCTGGACAAAGAACACCGGGGAGCTGTTTTTT
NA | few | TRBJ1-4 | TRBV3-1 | CASRRTTLGEKLFF | TGTGCCAGCAGGAGGACAACCTTGGGGGAAAAACTGTTTTTT
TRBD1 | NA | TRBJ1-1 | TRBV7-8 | CASTRAGGYTEAFF | TGTGCCAGCACCCGGGCAGGGGGCTACACTGAAGCTTTCTTT
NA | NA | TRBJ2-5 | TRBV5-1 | CASSIEETQYF | TGCGCCAGCAGCATTGAAGAGACCCAGTACTTC
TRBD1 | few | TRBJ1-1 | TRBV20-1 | CSARTGSMNTEAFF | TGCAGTGCTAGGACAGGGTCCATGAACACTGAAGCTTTCTTT
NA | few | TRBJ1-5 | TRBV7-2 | CASSSEGHLNQPQHF | TGTGCCAGCAGCTCAGAGGGACATCTCAATCAGCCCCAGCATTTT
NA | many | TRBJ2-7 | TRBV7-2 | CASSSYYEQYF | TGTGCCAGCAGCTCCTACTACGAGCAGTACTTC
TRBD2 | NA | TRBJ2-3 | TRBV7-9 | CASRTGTSGAVDTQYF | TGTGCCAGCAGGACCGGGACTAGCGGGGCAGTAGATACGCAGTATTTT
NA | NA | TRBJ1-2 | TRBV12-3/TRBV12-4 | CASSLGTRSAANYGYTF | TGTGCCAGCAGTTTGGGAACGAGGTCAGCTGCTAACTATGGCTACACCTTC
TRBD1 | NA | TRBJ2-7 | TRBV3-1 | CASSPRRDRGREQYF | TGTGCCAGCAGCCCCCGCCGGGACAGGGGGCGGGAGCAGTACTTC
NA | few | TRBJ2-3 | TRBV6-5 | CASSYGHPTDTQYF | TGTGCCAGCAGTTACGGACACCCCACAGATACGCAGTATTTT
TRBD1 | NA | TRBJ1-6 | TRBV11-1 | CASNGQGGSPLHF | TGTGCCAGCAATGGACAGGGGGGTTCACCCCTCCACTTT
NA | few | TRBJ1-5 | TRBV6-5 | CASSYSKGFQPQHF | TGTGCCAGCAGTTACTCTAAGGGCTTTCAGCCCCAGCATTTT
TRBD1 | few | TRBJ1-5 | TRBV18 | CASSPGTGGGQPQHF | TGTGCCAGCTCACCAGGGACAGGGGGCGGACAGCCCCAGCATTTT
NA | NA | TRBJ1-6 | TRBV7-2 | CASSPLIRQQGTSPLHF | TGTGCCAGCAGCCCACTAATTCGACAGCAGGGGACTTCACCCCTCCACTTT
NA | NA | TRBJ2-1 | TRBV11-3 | CASSYSARSSYNEQFF | TGTGCCAGCAGCTATTCTGCTCGGAGCTCCTACAATGAGCAGTTCTTC
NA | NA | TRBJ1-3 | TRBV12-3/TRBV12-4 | CASSRQSIFSGNTIYF | TGTGCCAGCAGTCGACAGTCCATATTCTCTGGAAACACCATATATTTT
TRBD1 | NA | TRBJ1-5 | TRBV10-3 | CATEDRDNHYSNQPQHF | TGTGCCACCGAGGACAGGGACAATCACTATAGCAATCAGCCCCAGCATTTT
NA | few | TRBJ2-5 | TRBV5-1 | CASSLEQKGTQYF | TGCGCCAGCAGCTTGGAACAGAAGGGGACCCAGTACTTC
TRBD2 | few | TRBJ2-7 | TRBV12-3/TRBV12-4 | CASSLKASGNEQYF | TGTGCCAGCAGTTTGAAGGCTAGCGGCAACGAGCAGTACTTC
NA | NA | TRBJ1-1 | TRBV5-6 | CASSFGGGAFF | TGTGCCAGCAGCTTCGGAGGCGGGGCTTTCTTT
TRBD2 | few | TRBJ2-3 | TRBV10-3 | CANRGGTTDTQYF | TGTGCCAACCGGGGGGGGACCACAGATACGCAGTATTTT
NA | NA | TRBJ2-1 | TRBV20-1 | CSASTGAHNEQFF | TGCAGTGCCTCTACCGGGGCCCACAATGAGCAGTTCTTC
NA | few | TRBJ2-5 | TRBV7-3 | CASSFGNRQETQYF | TGTGCCAGCAGCTTTGGTAACCGCCAAGAGACCCAGTACTTC
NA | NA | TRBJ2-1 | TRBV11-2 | CASSFLGIEFF | TGTGCCAGCAGCTTTCTCGGGATCGAGTTCTTC
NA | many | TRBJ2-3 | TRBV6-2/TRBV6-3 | CASTYSLDTQYF | TGTGCCAGCACCTACTCTCTCGATACGCAGTATTTT
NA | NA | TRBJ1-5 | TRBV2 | CASSGSFWGYSNQPQHF | TGTGCCAGCAGTGGGTCATTTTGGGGCTATAGCAATCAGCCCCAGCATTTT
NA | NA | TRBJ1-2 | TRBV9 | CASSRTRANYGYTF | TGTGCCAGCAGCCGCACCAGGGCTAACTATGGCTACACCTTC
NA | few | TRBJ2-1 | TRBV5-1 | CASSLGGLTGNEQFF | TGCGCCAGCAGCTTGGGGGGCCTCACTGGGAATGAGCAGTTCTTC
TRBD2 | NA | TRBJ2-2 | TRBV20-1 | CSAPGGGENTGELFF | TGCAGTGCCCCCGGGGGGGGCGAAAACACCGGGGAGCTGTTTTTT
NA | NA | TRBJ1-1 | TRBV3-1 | CASSPQNLMDTEAFF | TGTGCCAGCAGCCCCCAGAACCTGATGGACACTGAAGCTTTCTTT
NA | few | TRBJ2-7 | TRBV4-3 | CASSPPGTYEQYF | TGCGCCAGCAGCCCTCCGGGCACCTACGAGCAGTACTTC
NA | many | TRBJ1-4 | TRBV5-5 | CASSLQVARGRLFF | TGTGCCAGCAGCTTGCAGGTTGCCAGAGGGAGACTGTTTTTT
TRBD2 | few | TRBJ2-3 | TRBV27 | CASSTPGLAEHTQYF | TGTGCCAGCAGTACTCCGGGACTAGCGGAGCATACGCAGTATTTT
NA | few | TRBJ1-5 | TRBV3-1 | CASSRTYSNQPQHF | TGTGCCAGCAGCCGGACTTATAGCAATCAGCCCCAGCATTTT
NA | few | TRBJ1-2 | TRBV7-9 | CASSLAFTAAYGYTF | TGTGCCAGCAGCTTAGCGTTTACCGCGGCGTATGGCTACACCTTC
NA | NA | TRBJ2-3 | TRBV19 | CASSIDPPTRGMMGTDTQYF | TGTGCCAGTAGTATAGACCCCCCGACTCGGGGGATGATGGGCACAGATACGCAGTATTTT
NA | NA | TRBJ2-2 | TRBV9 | CASSVRGELFF | TGTGCCAGCAGCGTTCGTGGGGAGCTGTTTTTT